These 29 T cell receptor beta chains came from one sample sequenced in a study of T cells in Graves' hyperthyroidism and ophthalmopathy. Amplification yielded TCR beta CDR3 regions, with RNA transcripts as the source. The primer set for the first-round RT-PCR of the TCR CDR3 was HTBI. MiXCR, applied by TCRdb to the multiplex PCR reads, yields one record per CDR3 protein. The sample carries hundreds of thousands of distinct CDR3 sequences, around 13% recorded once. The sample comprised blood. The receptors stem from a woman aged 25 to 45 with Graves' hyperthyroidism.

This clonotype was counted a few times. CDR3 protein: CASSPNTGATEAFF. CDR3 bases: TGTGCCAGCAGCCCCAACACAGGGGCCACTGAAGCTTTCTTT. This sequence joins TRBV7-3 and TRBJ1-1; 7 bases align to TRBD1. The germline V gene has CDR1 SGHTA and CDR2 FQGTGA. The CDR3 covers 14 residues. V was pared by 5 bases and J by 4 bases, with 7 bases of the junction left unmatched.

Worth noting for this clonotype: This sequence may be a read error, since a much larger clone differs from it by one base. This rearrangement joins TRBV11-1 to TRBJ2-1; D is unclear. The CDR3 is 12 amino acids. V gave up 2 bases and J gave up 6 bases, with 5 bases separating them. The germline V gene has CDR1 SGHAT and CDR2 FQDESV (reference sequence). DNA of the CDR3: TGTGCCAGCAGCTTATCAAGCAATGAGCAGTTCTTC. Translation: CASSLSSNEQFF.

This clonotype turned up a few times. This chain joins TRBV6-1 and TRBJ2-2; possibly TRBD1 for D (6 bases). Per the germline V gene, CDR1 is MNHNS and CDR2 is SASEGT. Trimming cost V 4 bases and J 4 bases, with 10 bases left between them. The CDR3 is made up of 14 amino acids. CDR3 sequence: CASSATGPTGELFF. Written as DNA, the CDR3 is TGTGCCAGCAGTGCGACAGGTCCCACCGGGGAGCTGTTTTTT.

The chain recombines TRBV28 with TRBJ2-3, with 7 bases lining up with TRBD1. CDR3 length equals 17 residues. CDR1 is MDHEN and CDR2 is SYDVKM in the germline V gene. Unmatched junction bases numbered 12, after V lost 3 bases and J lost 3 bases. In nucleotides, the CDR3 is TGTGCCAGCAGTTTCATAAGTATCCTACAGGGGACAGATACGCAGTATTTT. Translated, it gives CASSFISILQGTDTQYF.

This clonotype was detected ten times or more. This sequence joins TRBV28 and TRBJ2-3; tentatively, D is TRBD2 (6 bases). Trimming cost V 5 bases and J 2 bases, with 14 bases left between them. CDR3 length: 15 residues. Per germline, CDR1 MDHEN and CDR2 SYDVKM. Here the CDR3 reads CASSDTGTLTDTQYF. CDR3 coding DNA: TGTGCCAGCAGTGACACCGGGACTCTCACAGATACGCAGTATTTT.

This clonotype occurred many times. The chain has TRBV28 and TRBJ1-1; D gene uncertain. Germline V gene sequence: CDR1 MDHEN, CDR2 SYDVKM. The CDR3 totals 20 residues. Trimming left V 3 bases short and J 0 bases short, with 26 bases between. As DNA, the CDR3 is TGTGCCAGCAGTTTTCCCCCCTTCCTCGCCGTGGGTACGCTGAACACTGAAGCTTTCTTT. It translates to CASSFPPFLAVGTLNTEAFF. The entire variable domain, with the rest obtained from reference TRBV28 and TRBJ1-1, is as follows: DVKVTQSSRYLVKRTGEKVFLECVQDMDHENMFWYRQDPGLGLRLIYFSYDVKMKEKGDIPEGYSVSREKKERFSLILESASTNQTSMYLCASSFPPFLAVGTLNTEAFFGQGTRLTVV.

The chain is built from TRBV5-1 and TRBJ2-5; 10 bases align to TRBD2. Trimming took 0 bases from V and 2 from J; bases not matched to a gene: 13. Germline V gene lookup returns CDR1 SGHRS and CDR2 YFSETQ. This CDR3 has 19 amino acids. Written as DNA, the CDR3 is TGCGCCAGCAGCTTGGCCGACGACCGCTGGACTAGCGGACAAGAGACCCAGTACTTC. It yields the protein CASSLADDRWTSGQETQYF. The whole variable domain, filled in from reference TRBV5-1 and TRBJ2-5, reads KAGVTQTPRYLIKTRGQQVTLSCSPISGHRSVSWYQQTPGQGLQFLFEYFSETQRNKGNFPGRFSGRQFSNSRSEMNVSTLELGDSALYLCASSLADDRWTSGQETQYFGPGTRLLVL.

The chain uses TRBV29-1 and TRBJ2-1; D might be TRBD2 (6 bases). This CDR3 spans 12 amino acids. CDR1 and CDR2 (germline): SQVTM, ANQGSEA. V dropped 2 bases and J dropped 5 bases, with 7 bases sitting between them. CDR3 loop: CSVESGDNEQFF. In DNA form, the CDR3 reads TGCAGCGTTGAATCGGGGGACAATGAGCAGTTCTTC.

This rearrangement joins TRBV29-1 to TRBJ2-1; 9 bases are a match to TRBD2. The CDR3 consists of 16 residues. CDR1 is SQVTM, CDR2 ANQGSEA, per germline. Unmatched junction bases numbered 9, after V lost 3 bases and J lost 3 bases. The CDR3 DNA reads as TGCAGCGTTGAGGTAGCGGGGGAAGTCTACTACAATGAGCAGTTCTTC. It codes for CSVEVAGEVYYNEQFF.

This clonotype was found many times. The chain combines TRBV7-9 with TRBJ1-2; tentative D call: TRBD1 (5 bases). The germline gives CDR1 SEHNR, CDR2 FQNEAQ (reference sequence). Between the trimmed V and J ends, which lost 5 bases and 12 bases, there was a span of 19 bases. This CDR3 is 13 amino acids long. The CDR3 DNA reads TGTGCCAGCAGCCCAGGGACCCGAGGTCAGAACACCTTC. It is translated as CASSPGTRGQNTF.

CDR3 nucleotides: TGCGCCAGCAGCCAGGACGCTGGTATATTCTACGAGCAGTACTTC. It codes for CASSQDAGIFYEQYF. The chain combines TRBV5-1 with TRBJ2-7; D ambiguous. The ends were cut back, 4 bases at V and 3 bases at J, with 17 bases in the middle. The CDR3 spans 15 residues. Germline lookup yields CDR1 SGHRS and CDR2 YFSETQ.

This clonotype was seen many times. The rearrangement links TRBV28 to TRBJ1-3; TRBD1 agrees at 8 bases. From germline, CDR1 is MDHEN and CDR2 SYDVKM. J lost 4 bases, V lost 2 bases, and 4 bases had no gene match. The CDR3 contains 15 residues. CDR3 amino acids: CASSLTRTGGNTIYF. CDR3 nucleotides: TGTGCCAGCAGTTTAACTCGGACAGGGGGAAACACCATATATTTT.

This clonotype was counted a few times. The V call is TRBV18, the J call TRBJ2-3; D may be TRBD1 or TRBD2 (5 bases each). Per the germline V gene, CDR1 is KGHSH and CDR2 is LQKENI. This CDR3 region has 12 residues. V shed 2 bases and J shed 7 bases, with 7 bases lying between them. CDR3 sequence (DNA): TGTGCCAGCTCACCAGAGGGGTATACGCAGTATTTT. This encodes CASSPEGYTQYF.

V usage is TRBV6-2 or TRBV6-3 and J usage is TRBJ2-1; D is undetermined. CDR1 and CDR2 (germline): MNHEY, SVGEGT. The germline V and J ends were trimmed by 2 bases and 4 bases, with 3 bases remaining between them. This CDR3 is built from 12 residues. DNA of the CDR3: TGTGCCAGCAGTTACGCATACAATGAGCAGTTCTTC. It codes for CASSYAYNEQFF.

The chain's CDR3 is CASSDPASETFPYEQYF. DNA of the CDR3: TGTGCCAGCAGTGACCCGGCTAGCGAGACCTTCCCCTACGAGCAGTACTTC. The chain has TRBV6-1 and TRBJ2-7; D perhaps matches TRBD2 (6 bases). Trimming took 3 bases from V and 2 from J, leaving 20 bases between them. The CDR3 spans 17 residues. Germline CDR1 reads MNHNS; CDR2 reads SASEGT.

This clonotype was seen once. The rearrangement joins TRBV6-1 to TRBJ2-6; D may be TRBD1 (5 bases). V lost 8 bases to trimming and J lost 2 bases, with 19 bases between them. This CDR3 is built from 17 residues. Germline values: CDR1 MNHNS, CDR2 SASEGT. CDR3 protein: CASSAGWKYAGANVLTF. Here the CDR3 DNA reads TGTGCCAGCTCGGCAGGGTGGAAATATGCTGGGGCCAACGTCCTGACTTTC.

This clonotype has a count of ten or more. V usage is TRBV28 and J usage is TRBJ1-1; D uncertain. This CDR3 is 14 amino acids long. V gave up 3 bases and J gave up 0 bases, with 8 bases separating them. Germline V gene sequence: CDR1 MDHEN, CDR2 SYDVKM. The CDR3 DNA sequence: TGTGCCAGCAGTTTTGGGTCAATGAACACTGAAGCTTTCTTT. This sequence encodes CASSFGSMNTEAFF.

In this sample, this clonotype turned up many times. This chain uses TRBV5-1 with TRBJ2-1; 13 positions agree with TRBD2. The CDR3 contains 15 residues. Per germline, CDR1 SGHRS and CDR2 YFSETQ. With V trimmed by 4 bases and J by 9 bases, 7 bases remained unmatched. The CDR3 region is CASSKLAGGPSEQFF. In nucleotides, the CDR3 is TGCGCCAGCAGCAAACTAGCGGGAGGGCCGAGTGAGCAGTTCTTC.

This clonotype was recorded many times. The V gene is TRBV6-2 or TRBV6-3, the J gene TRBJ2-3; D is perhaps TRBD1 (5 bases). The CDR3 loop spans 15 amino acids. The germline CDR1 and CDR2 sequences are MNHEY and SVGEGT. Trimming stripped 2 bases from V and 3 bases from J, with 12 bases between. The CDR3: CASSYGAVTTDTQYF. The CDR3 nucleotides are TGTGCCAGCAGTTACGGGGCCGTGACTACAGATACGCAGTATTTT.

In this sample, this clonotype turned up many times. The chain combines TRBV28 with TRBJ1-1; no firm D call. From germline, CDR1 is MDHEN and CDR2 SYDVKM. The V gene lost 3 bases and the J gene lost 7 bases, with 18 bases spanning the gap. CDR3 length equals 15 residues. The CDR3 sequence is CASSLTAGRTSEAFF. The DNA of the CDR3 is TGTGCCAGCAGTTTGACGGCGGGCCGAACAAGTGAAGCTTTCTTT.

Many counts were recorded for this clonotype. The chain combines TRBV29-1 with TRBJ1-3, with a possible D match to TRBD1 (5 bases). The V end was cut by 6 bases, the J end by 0 bases, with 12 bases between. The germline V gene has CDR1 SQVTM and CDR2 ANQGSEA. CDR3 length equals 14 residues. CDR3 sequence reads: CSVAGTDSGNTIYF. CDR3 coding DNA: TGCAGCGTAGCCGGGACGGACTCTGGAAACACCATATATTTT.

V gene TRBV14 combines with J gene TRBJ1-1; D is unclear. Trimming removed 10 bases from V and 3 bases from J, with 12 bases in between. The germline V gene encodes CDR1 SGHDN and CDR2 FVKESK. The CDR3 sequence is 12 residues long. The CDR3 nucleotides are TGTGCCACCAAAGCCGAGGACACTGAAGCTTTCTTT. Translation: CATKAEDTEAFF.

The chain combines TRBV10-3 with TRBJ2-2, with 11 bases aligning to TRBD2. The V segment lost 3 bases and the J segment 7 bases; nucleotides outside the gene matches: 4. CDR3 length: 15 residues. Germline V gene lookup returns CDR1 ENHRY and CDR2 SYGVKD. This CDR3 reads CAISDSGRAVGELFF. In nucleotides, the CDR3 is TGTGCCATCAGTGATAGCGGGAGGGCCGTCGGGGAGCTGTTTTTT.

This clonotype was found many times. The chain couples TRBV2 to TRBJ2-1; 9 positions agree with TRBD2. The junction had 8 bases not matched to a gene; V was cut back by 6 bases and J by 5 bases. The CDR3 contains 15 residues. CDR1 is SNHLY and CDR2 is FYNNEI in the germline V gene. CDR3 DNA: TGTGCCAGCAGCGCGACTAGCGGCAAAAACAATGAGCAGTTCTTC. Amino acid sequence: CASSATSGKNNEQFF.

This clonotype was observed at least ten times. This chain joins TRBV6-1 and TRBJ2-4, with unresolved D. Germline V gene data show CDR1 as MNHNS and CDR2 as SASEGT. The CDR3 runs to 15 residues. V was pared by 5 bases and J by 0 bases, with 11 bases between. CDR3 sequence: CASSLTELAKNIQYF. CDR3 in DNA: TGTGCCAGCAGTCTTACAGAACTAGCCAAAAACATTCAGTACTTC.

This clonotype was observed a few times. The chain links TRBV12-3 or TRBV12-4 to TRBJ2-5; the match to TRBD2 covers 8 bases. The V segment lost 5 bases and the J segment 11 bases; nucleotides outside the gene matches: 7. The CDR3 covers 12 residues. CDR3 bases: TGTGCCAGCAGTCCCTCGGGGGGGGTTCAGTACTTC. Its translation is CASSPSGGVQYF.

This clonotype was counted ten times or more. This sequence joins TRBV9 and TRBJ2-7; 12 positions agree with TRBD2. V was pared by 4 bases and J by 6 bases, with 8 bases of the junction left unmatched. Germline-derived CDR1 and CDR2 are SGDLS and YYNGEE. This CDR3 is 15 amino acids long. The chain's CDR3 is CASSPRTSGIGEQYF. The CDR3 bases are TGTGCCAGCAGCCCGAGGACTAGCGGGATCGGCGAGCAGTACTTC.

This clonotype was found many times. The chain links TRBV28 to TRBJ2-7; no reliable D call. The CDR3 totals 14 residues. V lost 4 bases and J 0 bases, leaving 10 bases between the germline ends. Germline V gives CDR1 MDHEN, CDR2 SYDVKM. CDR3 loop: CASSSRTASYEQYF. The DNA for the CDR3 is TGTGCCAGCAGTTCCAGGACGGCCTCCTACGAGCAGTACTTC. Variable domain in full (rest from reference TRBV28 and TRBJ2-7): DVKVTQSSRYLVKRTGEKVFLECVQDMDHENMFWYRQDPGLGLRLIYFSYDVKMKEKGDIPEGYSVSREKKERFSLILESASTNQTSMYLCASSSRTASYEQYFGPGTRLTVT.

The rearrangement uses TRBV7-6 and TRBJ2-3, with 8 bases matching TRBD1. V shed 2 bases and J 4 bases; nucleotides not matched to a gene: 5. The CDR3 spans 15 residues. Germline loops: CDR1 SGHVS, CDR2 FNYEAQ. CDR3 sequence reads: CASSLRGDRSDTQYF. The CDR3, as DNA: TGTGCCAGCAGCTTAAGGGGGGACAGGTCAGATACGCAGTATTTT.